A selection of T cell receptor beta chains follows, all from one sample in a study of T cell repertoires in cytomegalovirus infection. TCRdb redid the calling of the reads with MiXCR, one entry per CDR3 protein. The sample records 150,000 to 200,000 distinct CDR3 sequences, 28% being singletons. Source material: PBMCs. These receptors came from a human donor in good health (CMV status not recorded). Some clones in this sample may be carry-over from other donors' samples. The CDR3 runs from the conserved cysteine through the conserved F or W. A D gene is named only where the DNA matches it firmly. The size field is filled for only some rows; it gives once, few, many or a size class.

d_call	clone_size	v_call	j_call	cdr3_nt	cdr3_aa
NA	NA	TRBV2	TRBJ2-3	TGTGCCAGCAGTGACAATCGCCGGTCAGAGAACACAGATACGCAGTATTTT	CASSDNRRSENTDTQYF
NA	NA	TRBV27	TRBJ1-1	TGTGCCAGCAGAACCTCAGTATGGGGAAGCACTGAAGCTTTCTTT	CASRTSVWGSTEAFF
NA	NA	TRBV12-3/TRBV12-4	TRBJ2-7	TGTGCCAGCAGTTTTAATCACGAGCAGTACTTC	CASSFNHEQYF
NA	few	TRBV7-8	TRBJ2-3	TGTGCCAGCAGCTTTTGGGGGGAACCAGACACAGATACGCAGTATTTT	CASSFWGEPDTDTQYF
NA	many	TRBV7-8	TRBJ1-1	TGTGCCAGCAGCTTAGAAATGAACACTGAAGCTTTCTTT	CASSLEMNTEAFF
NA	NA	TRBV5-4	TRBJ1-6	TGTGCCAGCAGCTTCGTGACGGCGAGGGGGTCACCCCTCCACTTT	CASSFVTARGSPLHF
NA	many	TRBV7-3	TRBJ1-2	TGTGCCAGCAGCCCGGGACCTCGGAACTATGGCTACACCTTC	CASSPGPRNYGYTF
TRBD1	NA	TRBV2	TRBJ2-1	TGTGCCAGCATCCGGGACAGGGGGCCGGATGAGCAGTTCTTC	CASIRDRGPDEQFF
NA	few	TRBV6-2/TRBV6-3	TRBJ2-5	TGTGCCAGCAGTTACTCGGCGAGCCCCAGAGAGACCCAGTACTTC	CASSYSASPRETQYF
NA	few	TRBV4-3	TRBJ2-3	TGCGCCAGCAGCCAAGATTTCGAGGTTTTCTTCGGAGATACGCAGTATTTT	CASSQDFEVFFGDTQYF
NA	many	TRBV4-2	TRBJ2-1	TGTGCCAGCAGCCGCGACCTCGCCTCCTACAATGAGCAGTTCTTC	CASSRDLASYNEQFF
NA	NA	TRBV20-1	TRBJ1-5	TGCAGTGCTAGAAGCGGCCTAATAGACGGCCAGCCCCAGCATTTT	CSARSGLIDGQPQHF
NA	many	TRBV7-3	TRBJ1-1	TGTGCCAGCAGCTTAAGATTGGGGGGCGATGAAGCTTTCTTT	CASSLRLGGDEAFF
TRBD1	many	TRBV7-8	TRBJ1-2	TGTGCCAGCAGCTTAGTAGGACAGGGGAGCTATGGCTACACCTTC	CASSLVGQGSYGYTF
NA	few	TRBV7-6	TRBJ2-1	TGTGCCAGCAGCTTCCGGCAGGGGACCTACAATGAGCAGTTCTTC	CASSFRQGTYNEQFF
NA	NA	TRBV10-3	TRBJ1-6	TGTGCCATCAGTGAGTCGAAAGTACAGGCCAGAGCACCCCTCCACTTT	CAISESKVQARAPLHF
TRBD2	NA	TRBV4-1	TRBJ2-2	TGCGCCAGCAGCCAAGGTCTAGCGGGGGGCCCCACCGGGGAGCTGTTTTTT	CASSQGLAGGPTGELFF
NA	many	TRBV27	TRBJ1-1	TGTGCCAGCAGTTCGTACGGGACGGCGAACACTGAAGCTTTCTTT	CASSSYGTANTEAFF
TRBD1	NA	TRBV2	TRBJ1-1	TGTGCCAGCAAACAGACAGGGGTGAACACTGAAGCTTTCTTT	CASKQTGVNTEAFF
TRBD1	NA	TRBV7-9	TRBJ1-5	TGTGCCAGCAGCTTAATGGCAGGGGGTAATCAGCCCCAGCATTTT	CASSLMAGGNQPQHF
TRBD2	NA	TRBV11-2	TRBJ2-1	TGTGCCAGCAGCCCTGGGACTAGCGGGGTTGGTCAGTTCTTC	CASSPGTSGVGQFF
NA	NA	TRBV2	TRBJ2-7	TGTGCCAGCAGTTCCTTGACGGGATTTCGCAACGAGCAGTACTTC	CASSSLTGFRNEQYF
NA	NA	TRBV5-1	TRBJ2-5	TGCGCCAGCAGCATGTATTCAGGGGATGGCGAGACCCAGTACTTC	CASSMYSGDGETQYF
TRBD1	few	TRBV4-3	TRBJ1-2	TGCGCCAGCAGCCAAGGCCCGGACAGGGATGGCTACACCTTC	CASSQGPDRDGYTF